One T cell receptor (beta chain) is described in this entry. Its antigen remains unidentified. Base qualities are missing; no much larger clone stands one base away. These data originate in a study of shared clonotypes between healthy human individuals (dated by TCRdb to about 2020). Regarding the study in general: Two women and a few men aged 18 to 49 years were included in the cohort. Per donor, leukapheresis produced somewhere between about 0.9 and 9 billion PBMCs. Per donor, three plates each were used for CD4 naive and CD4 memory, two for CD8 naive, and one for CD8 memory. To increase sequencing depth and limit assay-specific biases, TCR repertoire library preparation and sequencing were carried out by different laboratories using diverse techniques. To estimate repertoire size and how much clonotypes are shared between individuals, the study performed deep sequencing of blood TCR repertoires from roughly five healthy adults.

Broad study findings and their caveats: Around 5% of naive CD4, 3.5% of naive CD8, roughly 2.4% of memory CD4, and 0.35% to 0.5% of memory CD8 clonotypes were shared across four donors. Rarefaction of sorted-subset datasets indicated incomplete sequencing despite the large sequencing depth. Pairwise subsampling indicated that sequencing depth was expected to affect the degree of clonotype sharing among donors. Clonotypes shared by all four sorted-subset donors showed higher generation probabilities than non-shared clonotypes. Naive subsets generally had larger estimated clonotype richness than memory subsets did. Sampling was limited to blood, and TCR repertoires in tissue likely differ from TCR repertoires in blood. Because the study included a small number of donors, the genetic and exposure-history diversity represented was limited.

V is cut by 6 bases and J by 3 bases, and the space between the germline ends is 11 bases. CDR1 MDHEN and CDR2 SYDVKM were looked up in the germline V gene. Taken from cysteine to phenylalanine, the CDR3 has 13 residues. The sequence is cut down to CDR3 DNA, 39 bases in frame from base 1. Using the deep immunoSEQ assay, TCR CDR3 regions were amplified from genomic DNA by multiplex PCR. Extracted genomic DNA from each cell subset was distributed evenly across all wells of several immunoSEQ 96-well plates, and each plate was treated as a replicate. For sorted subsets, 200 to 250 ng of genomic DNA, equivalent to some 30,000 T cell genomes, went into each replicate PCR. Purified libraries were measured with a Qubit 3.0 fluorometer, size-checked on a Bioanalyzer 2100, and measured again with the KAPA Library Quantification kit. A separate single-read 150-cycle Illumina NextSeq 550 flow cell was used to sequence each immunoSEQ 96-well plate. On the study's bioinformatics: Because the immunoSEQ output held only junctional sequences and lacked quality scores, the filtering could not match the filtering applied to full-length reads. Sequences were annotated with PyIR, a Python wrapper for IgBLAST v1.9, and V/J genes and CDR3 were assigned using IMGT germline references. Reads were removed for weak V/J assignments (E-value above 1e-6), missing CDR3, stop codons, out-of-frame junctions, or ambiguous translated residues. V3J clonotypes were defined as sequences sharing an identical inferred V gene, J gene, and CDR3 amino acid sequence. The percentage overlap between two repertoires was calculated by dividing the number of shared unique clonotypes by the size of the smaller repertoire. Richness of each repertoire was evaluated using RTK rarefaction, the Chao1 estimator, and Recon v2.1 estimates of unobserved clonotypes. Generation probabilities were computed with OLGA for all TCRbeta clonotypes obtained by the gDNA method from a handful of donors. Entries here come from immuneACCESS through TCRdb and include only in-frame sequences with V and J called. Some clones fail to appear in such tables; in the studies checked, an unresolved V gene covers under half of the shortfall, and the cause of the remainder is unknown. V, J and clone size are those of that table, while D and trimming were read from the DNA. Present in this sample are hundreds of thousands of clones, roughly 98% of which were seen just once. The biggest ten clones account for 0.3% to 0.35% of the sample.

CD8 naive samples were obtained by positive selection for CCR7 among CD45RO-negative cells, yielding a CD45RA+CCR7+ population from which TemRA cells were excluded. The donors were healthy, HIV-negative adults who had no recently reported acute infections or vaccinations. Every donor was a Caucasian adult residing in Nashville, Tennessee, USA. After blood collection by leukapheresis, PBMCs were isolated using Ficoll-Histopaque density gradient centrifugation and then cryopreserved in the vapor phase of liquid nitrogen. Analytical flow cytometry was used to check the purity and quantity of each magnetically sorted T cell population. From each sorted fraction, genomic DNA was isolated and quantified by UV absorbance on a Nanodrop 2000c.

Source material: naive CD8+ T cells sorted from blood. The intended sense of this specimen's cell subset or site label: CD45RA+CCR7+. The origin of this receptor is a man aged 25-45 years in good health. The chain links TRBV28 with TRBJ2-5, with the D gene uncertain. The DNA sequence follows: TGTGCCAGCAGCTCTCCCCCAGAAGAGACCCAGTACTTC. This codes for CASSSPPEETQYF.